The rows below give T cell receptor beta chains drawn from one sample of a study of blood T cell repertoires in COVID-19. Clones were sequenced by immunoSEQ multiplex PCR, and TCRdb holds only the in-frame ones, with some missing. The table lists some 370,000 clones, around 92% of them singletons. Material: peripheral blood. The receptors were gathered from a man aged 35 to 55 with acute or convalescent COVID-19. CDR3s include the opening cysteine and the closing phenylalanine or tryptophan. The D gene is left open where the match is weak. Some rows have no size entry. The others give once, few or many, or a class for an expanded clone.

J gene,clone size,V gene,D gene,CDR3 protein,CDR3 DNA
TRBJ2-3,NA,TRBV6-4,NA,CASNPGQGTDTQYF,TGTGCCAGCAACCCAGGGCAGGGGACAGATACGCAGTATTTT
TRBJ2-2,NA,TRBV10-3,TRBD2,CATLAGGGSTGELFF,TGTGCCACCCTAGCGGGGGGAGGTAGCACCGGGGAGCTGTTTTTT
TRBJ1-2,NA,TRBV25-1,NA,CASSDYGGNYGYTF,TGTGCCAGCAGTGATTACGGGGGGAACTATGGCTACACCTTC
TRBJ2-5,NA,TRBV28,NA,CASSLWGGRKTQYF,TGTGCCAGCAGTTTATGGGGAGGTCGGAAGACCCAGTACTTC
TRBJ2-1,few,TRBV7-9,NA,CASSSTRGTSSYNEQFF,TGTGCCAGCAGCTCAACCCGGGGAACTAGCTCCTACAATGAGCAGTTCTTC
TRBJ1-1,few,TRBV6-6,NA,CASSIQGGNTEAFF,TGTGCCAGCAGTATTCAGGGCGGGAACACTGAAGCTTTCTTT
TRBJ2-2,NA,TRBV3-1/TRBV3-2,NA,CASSQAGGTNTGELFF,TGTGCCAGCAGCCAAGCGGGTGGCACAAACACCGGGGAGCTGTTTTTT
TRBJ1-1,NA,TRBV5-1,NA,CASSLTGKMNTEAFF,TGCGCCAGCAGCTTGACAGGGAAAATGAACACTGAAGCTTTCTTT
TRBJ2-3,NA,TRBV7-9,NA,CASRTGGMGTDTQYF,TGTGCCAGCCGAACGGGTGGAATGGGCACAGATACGCAGTATTTT
TRBJ1-1,NA,TRBV7-9,TRBD1,CASSLRRQGEAFF,TGTGCCAGCAGCTTAAGGCGACAGGGTGAAGCTTTCTTT
TRBJ2-7,NA,TRBV5-4,TRBD2,CASSGEGLAATYEQYF,TGTGCCAGCAGCGGAGAGGGGCTAGCGGCAACCTACGAGCAGTACTTC
TRBJ1-2,NA,TRBV29-1,NA,CSVARLYGYTF,TGCAGCGTTGCCCGACTCTATGGCTACACCTTC
TRBJ2-2,NA,TRBV5-1,NA,CASSLAGNTGELFF,TGCGCCAGCAGCTTGGCAGGGAACACCGGGGAGCTGTTTTTT
TRBJ1-2,NA,TRBV28,NA,CASKEGGNYGYTF,TGTGCCAGCAAGGAAGGCGGCAACTATGGCTACACCTTC
TRBJ2-2,NA,TRBV5-5,NA,CASSFLNFDFAGELFF,TGTGCCAGCAGCTTTTTAAACTTCGATTTCGCCGGGGAGCTGTTTTTT
TRBJ1-6,few,TRBV7-9,NA,CASSRNSPLHF,TGTGCCAGCAGCCGTAATTCACCCCTCCACTTT
TRBJ1-2,NA,TRBV30,TRBD1,CACNPGQGDYGYTF,TGTGCCTGCAACCCGGGACAGGGGGACTATGGCTACACCTTC
TRBJ2-7,NA,TRBV29-1,TRBD1,CSVGDRGQREQYF,TGCAGCGTAGGGGACAGGGGGCAAAGAGAGCAGTACTTC
TRBJ1-3,NA,TRBV5-8,NA,CASRRTGNTIYF,TGTGCCAGCAGGCGAACTGGAAACACCATATATTTT
TRBJ2-3,many,TRBV5-1,TRBD1,CASSQQGAADTDTQYF,TGCGCCAGCAGCCAACAGGGGGCTGCGGACACAGATACGCAGTATTTT
TRBJ1-1,NA,TRBV6-6,NA,CASSYSLGVNTEAFF,TGTGCCAGCAGTTACTCTCTAGGGGTTAACACTGAAGCTTTCTTT
TRBJ1-6,NA,TRBV19,TRBD1,CASSPGQGARSPLHF,TGTGCCAGTAGTCCGGGACAGGGGGCGCGTTCACCCCTCCACTTT
TRBJ1-2,NA,TRBV5-1,NA,CASSHPGGSSLGGYTF,TGCGCCAGCAGCCACCCGGGTGGGTCCTCCCTGGGTGGCTACACCTTC
TRBJ2-5,NA,TRBV7-8,TRBD1,CASSPSRGQETQYF,TGTGCCAGCAGCCCCTCCAGGGGGCAAGAGACCCAGTACTTC
TRBJ2-5,NA,TRBV7-3,NA,CASSSYGRGQETQYF,TGTGCCAGCAGCTCGTATGGCAGGGGCCAAGAGACCCAGTACTTC
TRBJ1-1,NA,TRBV30,TRBD1,CAWTTWTGGEAFF,TGTGCCTGGACGACCTGGACAGGGGGTGAAGCTTTCTTT
TRBJ1-1,few,TRBV28,NA,CASERGGAEAFF,TGTGCCAGCGAGAGAGGGGGTGCTGAAGCTTTCTTT
TRBJ2-1,NA,TRBV5-1,TRBD2,CASVGVAGANEQFF,TGCGCCAGCGTTGGGGTAGCGGGGGCCAATGAGCAGTTCTTC
TRBJ1-2,NA,TRBV21-1,NA,CASTKGDRGNYGYTF,TGTGCCAGCACCAAGGGGGACAGGGGGAACTATGGCTACACCTTC
TRBJ1-1,NA,TRBV5-1,TRBD1,CASSPGTGNTEAFF,TGCGCCAGCAGCCCCGGGACAGGGAACACTGAAGCTTTCTTT
TRBJ2-2,NA,TRBV30,NA,CAWSLGSANTGELFF,TGTGCCTGGAGCCTCGGGTCTGCGAACACCGGGGAGCTGTTTTTT
TRBJ1-1,NA,TRBV28,NA,CASSFSRTEAFF,TGTGCCAGCAGTTTTTCCAGAACTGAAGCTTTCTTT
TRBJ2-5,NA,TRBV18,NA,CASSPPTAEPQETQYF,TGTGCCAGCTCACCCCCCACAGCGGAACCTCAAGAGACCCAGTACTTC
TRBJ2-3,NA,TRBV27,TRBD2,CASSLTGPLAGADTQYF,TGTGCCAGCAGTTTAACCGGTCCACTAGCGGGGGCAGATACGCAGTATTTT
TRBJ2-7,NA,TRBV7-9,TRBD1,CASSSGTGGVEQYF,TGTGCCAGCAGCTCCGGGACAGGGGGCGTTGAGCAGTACTTC
TRBJ1-1,NA,TRBV27,NA,CASSLGGATEAFF,TGTGCCAGCAGTTTAGGGGGGGCTACTGAAGCTTTCTTT
TRBJ2-6,NA,TRBV10-3,NA,CATTGSLGASGANVLTF,TGTGCCACAACAGGGAGTTTAGGGGCCTCTGGGGCCAACGTCCTGACTTTC
TRBJ1-2,NA,TRBV3-1/TRBV3-2,NA,CASSLDPGSGYTF,TGTGCCAGCAGCCTCGACCCAGGGTCCGGCTACACCTTC
TRBJ2-2,NA,TRBV29-1,TRBD1,CSVGTGSNTGELFF,TGCAGCGTCGGGACAGGGTCGAACACCGGGGAGCTGTTTTTT
TRBJ2-2,NA,TRBV28,TRBD1,CASSTQQGVTGELFF,TGTGCCAGCAGTACCCAGCAGGGGGTCACCGGGGAGCTGTTTTTT
TRBJ1-2,NA,TRBV28,TRBD1,CASSSRDRGYLGYGYTF,TGTGCCAGCAGTTCCCGGGACAGGGGATATCTTGGCTATGGCTACACCTTC
TRBJ2-1,NA,TRBV10-3,NA,CAISEPGLSYNEQFF,TGTGCCATCAGTGAGCCGGGACTCAGTTACAATGAGCAGTTCTTC
TRBJ2-2,NA,TRBV7-8,NA,CASSSPYETGITGELFF,TGTGCCAGCAGCTCTCCATATGAGACAGGAATTACCGGGGAGCTGTTTTTT
TRBJ1-1,NA,TRBV19,TRBD1,CASGGQVSTEAFF,TGTGCCAGTGGGGGACAGGTTAGCACTGAAGCTTTCTTT
TRBJ1-2,few,TRBV6-5,TRBD1,CASRSNRGYGYTF,TGTGCCAGCAGGTCGAACAGGGGCTATGGCTACACCTTC
TRBJ1-6,NA,TRBV7-9,NA,CASSPPGGQNNSPLHF,TGTGCCAGCAGCCCCCCCGGGGGGCAGAATAATTCACCCCTCCACTTT
TRBJ2-4,NA,TRBV5-1,NA,CASSLALPAKNIQYF,TGCGCCAGCAGCTTGGCCCTACCGGCCAAAAACATTCAGTACTTC
TRBJ2-1,NA,TRBV9,TRBD1,CASSGGTAYNEQFF,TGTGCCAGCAGCGGAGGGACAGCTTACAATGAGCAGTTCTTC
TRBJ1-2,NA,TRBV19,TRBD1,CASDLQGESRYGYTF,TGTGCCAGCGACTTACAGGGGGAAAGTCGCTATGGCTACACCTTC
TRBJ1-6,NA,TRBV19,TRBD1,CASSIRTGVDNSPLHF,TGTGCCAGTAGTATCCGGACAGGGGTAGATAATTCACCCCTCCACTTT
TRBJ2-1,NA,TRBV5-5,NA,CASSSQDEQFF,TGTGCCAGCAGCTCCCAGGATGAGCAGTTCTTC
TRBJ1-2,NA,TRBV10-3,NA,CAISDEGGYTF,TGTGCCATCAGTGATGAGGGCGGCTACACCTTC
TRBJ2-7,NA,TRBV9,NA,CASSVVSGNEQYF,TGTGCCAGCAGCGTAGTTTCAGGGAACGAGCAGTACTTC
TRBJ2-6,NA,TRBV18,NA,CASSPLGSGSGANVLTF,TGTGCCAGCTCACCACTGGGTTCGGGTTCCGGGGCCAACGTCCTGACTTTC
TRBJ1-2,NA,TRBV28,NA,CATIMGEANYGYTF,TGTGCCACTATAATGGGGGAGGCTAACTATGGCTACACCTTC
TRBJ2-7,NA,TRBV9,TRBD2,CASSAGAGLAHLRVVYEQYF,TGTGCCAGCAGCGCGGGCGCGGGACTAGCTCATCTTCGGGTCGTCTACGAGCAGTACTTC
TRBJ1-4,NA,TRBV27,TRBD1,CASSLVGTVVNEKLFF,TGTGCCAGCAGTTTGGTGGGGACAGTAGTTAATGAAAAACTGTTTTTT
TRBJ2-7,NA,TRBV20-1,NA,CSASWTEIPGEQYF,TGCAGTGCTAGTTGGACGGAAATCCCAGGGGAGCAGTACTTC
TRBJ2-7,once,TRBV20-1,NA,CSAALDEQYF,TGCAGTGCTGCCCTAGACGAGCAGTACTTC
TRBJ1-2,once,TRBV28,NA,CASSPRQYGYTF,TGTGCCAGCAGTCCACGACAGTATGGCTACACCTTC